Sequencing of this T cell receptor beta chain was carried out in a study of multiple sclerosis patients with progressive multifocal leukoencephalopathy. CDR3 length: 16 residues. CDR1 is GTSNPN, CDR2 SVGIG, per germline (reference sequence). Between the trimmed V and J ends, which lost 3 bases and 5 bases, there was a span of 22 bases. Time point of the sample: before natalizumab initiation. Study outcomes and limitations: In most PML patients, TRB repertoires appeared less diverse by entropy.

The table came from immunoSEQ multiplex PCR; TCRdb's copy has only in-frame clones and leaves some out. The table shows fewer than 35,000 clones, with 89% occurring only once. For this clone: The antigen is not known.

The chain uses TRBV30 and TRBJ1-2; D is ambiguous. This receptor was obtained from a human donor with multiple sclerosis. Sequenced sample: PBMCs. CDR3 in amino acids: CAWRSVPGFVEYGYTF. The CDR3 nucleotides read TGTGCCTGGAGGTCGGTTCCGGGTTTCGTCGAATATGGCTACACCTTC.